These 3 T cell receptor beta chains originate from one sample sequenced in a study of T cells in Graves' hyperthyroidism and ophthalmopathy. TCR beta CDR3 regions were amplified from RNA transcripts. During a first-round RT-PCR of the TCR CDR3, the HTBI primer set was used. A single record per CDR3 protein comes from TCRdb applying MiXCR to the multiplex PCR reads. The table lists approximately 600,000 distinct CDR3 sequences, approximately 15% of them singletons. Sequenced: blood. The origin of the receptors is a woman in her late teens or twenties with Graves' ophthalmopathy.

The chain is built from TRBV24-1 and TRBJ2-2; 11 nucleotides agree with TRBD1. V shed 4 bases, J shed 2 bases, and the junction held 5 bases outside the gene matches. The CDR3 sequence is 17 residues long. CDR1 and CDR2 (germline): KGHDR, SFDVKD. The CDR3 here is CATSEPGQGGNTGELFF. CDR3 in DNA: TGTGCCACCAGTGAGCCGGGACAGGGGGGAAACACCGGGGAGCTGTTTTTT.

This clonotype has at least ten counts. The J gene is TRBJ1-1, the V gene TRBV28, with D perhaps matching TRBD1 (5 bases). V was shortened by 11 bases and J by 0 bases, with 13 bases between the two germline ends. The CDR3 has 13 residues. Germline CDR1 reads MDHEN; CDR2 reads SYDVKM. CDR3 loop: CAAWGWLNTEAFF. The DNA for the CDR3 is TGTGCCGCTTGGGGGTGGCTGAACACTGAAGCTTTCTTT. The whole variable domain, filled in from reference TRBV28 and TRBJ1-1, reads DVKVTQSSRYLVKRTGEKVFLECVQDMDHENMFWYRQDPGLGLRLIYFSYDVKMKEKGDIPEGYSVSREKKERFSLILESASTNQTSMYLCAAWGWLNTEAFFGQGTRLTVV.

There are many counts of this clonotype. This chain links TRBV7-3 with TRBJ2-3; no clear D. The V gene lost 3 bases and the J gene lost 3 bases, with 19 bases spanning the gap. CDR1 and CDR2 from the germline V gene are SGHTA and FQGTGA. The CDR3 is 17 amino acids. Here the CDR3 reads CASSFSGTPSSTDTQYF. The CDR3 DNA follows: TGTGCCAGCAGCTTTTCTGGCACCCCAAGCAGTACAGATACGCAGTATTTT.